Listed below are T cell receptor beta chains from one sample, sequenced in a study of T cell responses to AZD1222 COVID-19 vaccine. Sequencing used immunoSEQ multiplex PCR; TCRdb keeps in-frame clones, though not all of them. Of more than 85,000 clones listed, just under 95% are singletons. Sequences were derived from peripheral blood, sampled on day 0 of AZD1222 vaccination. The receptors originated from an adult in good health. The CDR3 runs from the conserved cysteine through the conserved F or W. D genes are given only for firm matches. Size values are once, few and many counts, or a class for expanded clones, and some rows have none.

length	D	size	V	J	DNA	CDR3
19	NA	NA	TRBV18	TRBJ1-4	TGTGCCAGCTCACCAACTACCCGCGGACAAGGGACGAATGAAAGGAAGGGGTTTTTT	CASSPTTRGQGTNERKGFF
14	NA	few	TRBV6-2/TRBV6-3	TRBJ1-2	TGTGCCAGCACCCCTACCGAGGAGGGGCGCGGCTACACCTTC	CASTPTEEGRGYTF
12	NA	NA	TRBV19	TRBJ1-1	TGTGCCAGTACCTTGGGGAACACTGAAGCTTTCTTT	CASTLGNTEAFF
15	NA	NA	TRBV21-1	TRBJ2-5	TGTGCCAGCAGCAAAGACAGGGGCCCACGGGAGACCCAGTACTTC	CASSKDRGPRETQYF
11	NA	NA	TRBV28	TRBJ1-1	TGTGCCAGCAGTTCGAGGGCGGAGGCTTTCTTT	CASSSRAEAFF
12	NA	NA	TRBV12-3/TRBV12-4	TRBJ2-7	TGTGCCAGCAGTCCCAACTGGGGCGAGCAGTACTTC	CASSPNWGEQYF
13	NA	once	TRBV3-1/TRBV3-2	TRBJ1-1	TGTGCCAGCAGCCAACCCGGGAGGGATGAAGCTTTCTTT	CASSQPGRDEAFF
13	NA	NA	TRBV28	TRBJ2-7	TGTGCCAGCAGTTTGGAGGGCAGCTACGAGCAGTACTTC	CASSLEGSYEQYF
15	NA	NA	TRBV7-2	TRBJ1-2	TGTGCCAGCAGCTTAGACACGGGATGGAACTATGGCTACACCTTC	CASSLDTGWNYGYTF
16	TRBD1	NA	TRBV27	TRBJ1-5	TGTGCCAGCAGTCCACCAGGGGGGTCCGGCAATCAGCCCCAGCATTTT	CASSPPGGSGNQPQHF
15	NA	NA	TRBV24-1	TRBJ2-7	TGTGCCACCAGTGATTCGGGCCTTTCGACCTACGAGCAGTACTTC	CATSDSGLSTYEQYF
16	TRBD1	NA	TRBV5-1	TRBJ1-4	TGCGCCAGCAGTCCCCCCGGGACAGCACATAATGAAAAACTGTTTTTT	CASSPPGTAHNEKLFF
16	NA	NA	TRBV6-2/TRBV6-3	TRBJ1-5	TGTGCCAGCAGTAAGACGGGCCCACAGTACAATCAGCCCCAGCATTTT	CASSKTGPQYNQPQHF
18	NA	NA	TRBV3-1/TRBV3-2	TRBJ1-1	TGTGCCAGCAGTCCTTGGAGGTGGGGTAGGGGAATGAACACTGAAGCTTTCTTT	CASSPWRWGRGMNTEAFF
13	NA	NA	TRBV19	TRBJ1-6	TGTGCCAGTAGTATACGACGAAATTCACCCCTCCACTTT	CASSIRRNSPLHF
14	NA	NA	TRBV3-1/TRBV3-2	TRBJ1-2	TGTGCCAGCAGCCAAGAGGGCGGAACTGGCGGCTACACCTTC	CASSQEGGTGGYTF
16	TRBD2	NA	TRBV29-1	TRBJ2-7	TGCAGCGTTGAAGGGGCTAGCGGGGGCTACTCCTACGAGCAGTACTTC	CSVEGASGGYSYEQYF
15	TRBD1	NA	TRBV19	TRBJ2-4	TGTGCCAGTAGTATGGACAGGGATCCCAAAAACATTCAGTACTTC	CASSMDRDPKNIQYF
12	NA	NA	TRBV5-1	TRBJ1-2	TGCGCCAGCAGCTCCGGACAGTATGGCTACACCTTC	CASSSGQYGYTF
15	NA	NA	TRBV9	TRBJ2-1	TGTGCCAGCAGCGTAGCGTCAGGGGTAGGCAATGAGCAGTTCTTC	CASSVASGVGNEQFF
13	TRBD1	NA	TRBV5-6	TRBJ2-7	TGTGCCAGCAGCTGGGGACAGGGCTTCGAGCAGTACTTC	CASSWGQGFEQYF
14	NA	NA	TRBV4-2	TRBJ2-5	TGTGCCAGCAGCCCAGGAGAGGGGGGAGAGACCCAGTACTTC	CASSPGEGGETQYF
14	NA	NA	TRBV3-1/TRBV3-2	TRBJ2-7	TGTGCCAGCAGCCAACTGACTGACTCCTACGAGCAGTACTTC	CASSQLTDSYEQYF
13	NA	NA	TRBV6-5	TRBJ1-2	TGTGCCAGCAGCCGGGACTCCTACTATGGCTACACCTTC	CASSRDSYYGYTF
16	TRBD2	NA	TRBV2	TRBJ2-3	TGTGCCAGCAGTGACCTAGCGGGGGGAGGAACAGATACGCAGTATTTT	CASSDLAGGGTDTQYF
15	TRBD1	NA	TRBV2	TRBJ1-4	TGTGCCAGCAGTGGACAGGGGGTAACTAATGAAAAACTGTTTTTT	CASSGQGVTNEKLFF
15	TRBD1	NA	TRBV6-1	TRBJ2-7	TGTGCCAGCAGTGAAGGCTACAGGGGATCCTACGAGCAGTACTTC	CASSEGYRGSYEQYF
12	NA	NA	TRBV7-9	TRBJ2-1	TGTGCCAGCAGCTCAACTAGGGGTGAGCAGTTCTTC	CASSSTRGEQFF
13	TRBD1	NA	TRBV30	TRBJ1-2	TGTGCCTGGAGTGTAGGCGGGACAGTTGGCTACACCTTC	CAWSVGGTVGYTF
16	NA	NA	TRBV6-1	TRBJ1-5	TGTGCCAGCAGTGAATCTGAGACAGATAGCAATCAGCCCCAGCATTTT	CASSESETDSNQPQHF
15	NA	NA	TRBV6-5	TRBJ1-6	TGTGCCAGCAGAGACAGACAGTTAGACAATTCACCCCTCCACTTT	CASRDRQLDNSPLHF
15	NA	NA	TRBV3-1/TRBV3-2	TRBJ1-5	TGTGCCAGCAGCCAAGACGGTGGCACCTATCAGCCCCAGCATTTT	CASSQDGGTYQPQHF
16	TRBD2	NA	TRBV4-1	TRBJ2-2	TGCGCCAGCAGCCAAGTTCTTGGGAGGGACACCGGGGAGCTGTTTTTT	CASSQVLGRDTGELFF
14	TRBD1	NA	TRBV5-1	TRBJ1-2	TGCGCCAGCAGCTTGGGGGACAGGGCCTATGGCTACACCTTC	CASSLGDRAYGYTF
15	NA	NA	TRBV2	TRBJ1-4	TGTGCCAGCAGTCCACTTTTGTCTCCTCCTGAAAAACTGTTTTTT	CASSPLLSPPEKLFF
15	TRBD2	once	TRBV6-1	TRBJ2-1	TGTGCCAGCAGTGAGGAAGGACTAGCAGGCAATGAGCAGTTCTTC	CASSEEGLAGNEQFF
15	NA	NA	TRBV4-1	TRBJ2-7	TGCGCCAGCAGCCAAGATCGGCGGAGCTCCTACGAGCAGTACTTC	CASSQDRRSSYEQYF
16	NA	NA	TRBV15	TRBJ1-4	TGTGCCACCAGCAGCTTAAAGGGCACGGCTAACGAAAAACTGTTTTTT	CATSSLKGTANEKLFF
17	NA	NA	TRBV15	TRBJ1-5	TGTGCCACCAGCAGAGATTTGACAGGCAATAGCAATCAGCCCCAGCATTTT	CATSRDLTGNSNQPQHF
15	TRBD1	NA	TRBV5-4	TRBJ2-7	TGTGCCAGCAGCTTGGCTGGGACAGGGGCCTACGAGCAGTACTTC	CASSLAGTGAYEQYF
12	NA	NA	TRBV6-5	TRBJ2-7	TGTGCCAGCAGTTACGGGGTTTACGAGCAGTACTTC	CASSYGVYEQYF
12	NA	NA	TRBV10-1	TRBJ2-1	TGCGCCAGCAGTGAGTCTTACAATGAGCAGTTCTTC	CASSESYNEQFF
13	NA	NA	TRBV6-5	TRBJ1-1	TGTGCCAGCAGTTACTCCAGGGACACTGAAGCTTTCTTT	CASSYSRDTEAFF
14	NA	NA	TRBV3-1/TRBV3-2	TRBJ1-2	TGTGCCAGCACCCACCAGGGGACGTCCTATGGCTACACCTTC	CASTHQGTSYGYTF
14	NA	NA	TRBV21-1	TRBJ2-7	TGTGCCAGCAGCGCCGGACCAACCCCATACGAGCAGTACTTC	CASSAGPTPYEQYF
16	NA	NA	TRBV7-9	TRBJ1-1	TGTGCCAGCAGCTCGCCGAGGACAGAGAAAAACACTGAAGCTTTCTTT	CASSSPRTEKNTEAFF
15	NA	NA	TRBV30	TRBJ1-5	TGTGCCTGGAGTGTAGGGGCTCAGGGCAATCAGCCCCAGCATTTT	CAWSVGAQGNQPQHF
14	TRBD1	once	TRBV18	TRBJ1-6	TGTGCCAGCTCTTCCGGGACAGATAATTCACCCCTCCACTTT	CASSSGTDNSPLHF
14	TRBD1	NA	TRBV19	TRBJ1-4	TGTGCCAGTAGCCCCGGGACAGGGGATGAAAAACTGTTTTTT	CASSPGTGDEKLFF
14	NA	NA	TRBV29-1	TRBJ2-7	TGCAGCGTCAGTGGGGCAGAGAGCTCCTACGAGCAGTACTTC	CSVSGAESSYEQYF
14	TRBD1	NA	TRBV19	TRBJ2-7	TGTGCCAGTAGTATTGGACAGGATAACTACGAGCAGTACTTC	CASSIGQDNYEQYF
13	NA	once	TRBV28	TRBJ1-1	TGTGCCAGCAGGTTCCCGGGGAACACTGAAGCTTTCTTT	CASRFPGNTEAFF
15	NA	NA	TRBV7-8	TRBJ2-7	TGTGCCAGCAGCCTCAACCTCCAGGTCTCCTACGAGCAGTACTTC	CASSLNLQVSYEQYF